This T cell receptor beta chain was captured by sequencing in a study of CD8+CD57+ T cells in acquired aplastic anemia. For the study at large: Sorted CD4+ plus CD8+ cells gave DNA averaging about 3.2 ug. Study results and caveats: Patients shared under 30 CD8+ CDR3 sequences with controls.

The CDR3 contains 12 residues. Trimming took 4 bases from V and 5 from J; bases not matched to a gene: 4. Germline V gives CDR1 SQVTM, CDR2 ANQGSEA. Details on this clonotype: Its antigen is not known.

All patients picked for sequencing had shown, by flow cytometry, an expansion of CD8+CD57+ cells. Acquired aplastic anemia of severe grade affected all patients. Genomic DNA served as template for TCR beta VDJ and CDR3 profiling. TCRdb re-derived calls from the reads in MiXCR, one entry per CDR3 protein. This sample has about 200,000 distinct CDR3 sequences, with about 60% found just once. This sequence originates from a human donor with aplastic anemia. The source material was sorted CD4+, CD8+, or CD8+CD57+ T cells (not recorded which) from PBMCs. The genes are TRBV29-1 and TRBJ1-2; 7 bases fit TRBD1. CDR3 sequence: CSVGQGRYGYTF. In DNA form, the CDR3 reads TGCAGCGTTGGACAGGGTCGGTATGGCTACACCTTC.